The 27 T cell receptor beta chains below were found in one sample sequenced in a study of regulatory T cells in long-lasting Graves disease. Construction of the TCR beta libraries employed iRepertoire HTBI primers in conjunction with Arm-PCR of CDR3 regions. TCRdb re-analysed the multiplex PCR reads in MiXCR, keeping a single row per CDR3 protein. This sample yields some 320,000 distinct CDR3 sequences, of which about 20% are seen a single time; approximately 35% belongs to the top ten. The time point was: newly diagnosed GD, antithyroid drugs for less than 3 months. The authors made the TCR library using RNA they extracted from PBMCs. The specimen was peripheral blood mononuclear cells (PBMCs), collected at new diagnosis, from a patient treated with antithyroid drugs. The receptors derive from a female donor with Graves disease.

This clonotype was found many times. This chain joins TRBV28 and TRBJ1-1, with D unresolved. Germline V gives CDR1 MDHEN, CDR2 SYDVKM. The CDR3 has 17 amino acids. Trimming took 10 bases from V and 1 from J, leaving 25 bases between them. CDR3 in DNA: TGTGCCACCGCCGATTCAATCGCAGGCCCTTCGAACACTGAAGCTTTCTTT. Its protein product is CATADSIAGPSNTEAFF.

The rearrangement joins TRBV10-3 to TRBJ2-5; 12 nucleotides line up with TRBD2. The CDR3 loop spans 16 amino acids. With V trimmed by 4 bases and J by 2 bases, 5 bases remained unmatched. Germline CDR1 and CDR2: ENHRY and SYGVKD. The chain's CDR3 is CAISGLAGAGQETQYF. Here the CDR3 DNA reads TGTGCCATCAGTGGACTAGCGGGAGCAGGGCAAGAGACCCAGTACTTC.

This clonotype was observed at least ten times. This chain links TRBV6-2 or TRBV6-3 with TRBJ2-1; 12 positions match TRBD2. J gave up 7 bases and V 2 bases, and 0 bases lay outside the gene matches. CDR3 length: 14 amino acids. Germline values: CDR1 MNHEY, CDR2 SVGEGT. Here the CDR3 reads CASSYGTSGNEQFF. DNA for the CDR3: TGTGCCAGCAGTTACGGGACTAGCGGGAATGAGCAGTTCTTC.

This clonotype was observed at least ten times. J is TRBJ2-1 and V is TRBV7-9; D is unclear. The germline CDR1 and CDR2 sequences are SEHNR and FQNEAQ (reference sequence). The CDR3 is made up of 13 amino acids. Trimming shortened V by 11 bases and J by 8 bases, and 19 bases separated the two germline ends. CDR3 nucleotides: TGTGCCCTCCGGATCCTGGGCAGCCATGAGCAGTTCTTC. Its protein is CALRILGSHEQFF.

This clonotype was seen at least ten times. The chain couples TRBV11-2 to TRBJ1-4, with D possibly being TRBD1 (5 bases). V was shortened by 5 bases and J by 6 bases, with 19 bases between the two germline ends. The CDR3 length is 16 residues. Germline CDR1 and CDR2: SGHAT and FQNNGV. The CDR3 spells CASSEPQGKFHEKLFF. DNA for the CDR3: TGTGCCAGCAGCGAACCTCAGGGAAAGTTTCATGAAAAACTGTTTTTT.

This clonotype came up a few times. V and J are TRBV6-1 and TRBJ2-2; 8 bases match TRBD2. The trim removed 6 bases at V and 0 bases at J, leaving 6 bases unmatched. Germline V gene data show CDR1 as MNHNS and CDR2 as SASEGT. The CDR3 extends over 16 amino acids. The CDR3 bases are TGTGCCAGCAGAAAACCGGGACTAGCGAACACCGGGGAGCTGTTTTTT. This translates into CASRKPGLANTGELFF.

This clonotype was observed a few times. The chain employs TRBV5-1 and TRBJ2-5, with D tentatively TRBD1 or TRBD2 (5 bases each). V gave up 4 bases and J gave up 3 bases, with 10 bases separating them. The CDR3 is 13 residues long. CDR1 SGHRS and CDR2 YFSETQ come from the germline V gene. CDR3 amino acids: CASSRGPEETQYF. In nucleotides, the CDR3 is TGCGCCAGCAGCCGGGGACCGGAAGAGACCCAGTACTTC.

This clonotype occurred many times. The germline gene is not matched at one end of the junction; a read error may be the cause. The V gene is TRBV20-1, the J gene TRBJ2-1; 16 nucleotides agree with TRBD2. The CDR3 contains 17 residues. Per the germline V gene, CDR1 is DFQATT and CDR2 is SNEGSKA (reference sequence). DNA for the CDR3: TGCAGTGCTAGAATTGGGACCGGGACTAGCGGGGGGGAAGGGCCCCGCTTC. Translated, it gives CSARIGTGTSGGEGPRF.

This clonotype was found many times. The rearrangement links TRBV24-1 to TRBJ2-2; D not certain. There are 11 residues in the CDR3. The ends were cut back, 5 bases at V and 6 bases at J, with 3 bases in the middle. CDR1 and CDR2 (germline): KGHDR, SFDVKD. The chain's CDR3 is CATSGPGELFF. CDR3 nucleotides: TGTGCCACCAGTGGACCCGGGGAGCTGTTTTTT.

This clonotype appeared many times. The CDR3 nucleotides read TGTGCCAGCAGCTCGGGATACAGCGACTCCTACGAGCAGTACTTC. Translated: CASSSGYSDSYEQYF. The chain employs TRBV13 and TRBJ2-7; TRBD2 might be the D (5 bases). Looked up from germline, CDR1 is PRHDT and CDR2 is FYEKMQ (reference sequence). V lost 4 bases, J lost 0 bases, and 13 bases lay in between. CDR3 length: 15 residues.

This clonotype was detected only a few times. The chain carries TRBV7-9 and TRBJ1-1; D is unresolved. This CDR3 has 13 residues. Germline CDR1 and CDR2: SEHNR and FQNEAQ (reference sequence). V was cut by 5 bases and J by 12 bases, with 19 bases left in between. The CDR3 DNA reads TGTGCCAGCAGCCCCACGGCCGGAGCAATGTCTTTCTTT. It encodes CASSPTAGAMSFF.

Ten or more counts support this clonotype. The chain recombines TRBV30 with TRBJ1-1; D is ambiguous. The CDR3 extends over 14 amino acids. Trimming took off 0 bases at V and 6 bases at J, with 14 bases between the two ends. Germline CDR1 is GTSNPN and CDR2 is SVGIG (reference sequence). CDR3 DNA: TGTGCCTGGAGTGTAAGGCAGGACCCACCTGAAGCTTTCTTT. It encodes CAWSVRQDPPEAFF.

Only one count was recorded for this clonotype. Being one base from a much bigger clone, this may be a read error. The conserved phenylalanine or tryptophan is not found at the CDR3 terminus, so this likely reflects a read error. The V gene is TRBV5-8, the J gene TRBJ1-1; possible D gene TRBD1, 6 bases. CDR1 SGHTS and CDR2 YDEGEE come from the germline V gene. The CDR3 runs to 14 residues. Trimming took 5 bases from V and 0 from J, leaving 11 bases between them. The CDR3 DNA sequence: TGTGCCAGCAGTCAGGACAGCATGAACACTGAAGCTTTCCTT. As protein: CASSQDSMNTEAFL.

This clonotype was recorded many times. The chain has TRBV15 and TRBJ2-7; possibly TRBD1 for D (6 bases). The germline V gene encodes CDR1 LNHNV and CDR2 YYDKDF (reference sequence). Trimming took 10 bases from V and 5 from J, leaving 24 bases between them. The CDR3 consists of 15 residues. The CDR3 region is CAIGRGGAQGHEQYF. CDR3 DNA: TGTGCCATCGGCCGCGGCGGCGCCCAGGGGCACGAGCAGTACTTC.

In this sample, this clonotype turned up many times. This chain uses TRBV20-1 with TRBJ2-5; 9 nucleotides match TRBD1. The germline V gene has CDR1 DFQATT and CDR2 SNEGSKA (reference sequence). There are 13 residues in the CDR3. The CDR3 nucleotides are TGCAGCGGGGGACAGGGAGAGGTGGAGACCCAGTACTTC. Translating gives CSGGQGEVETQYF.

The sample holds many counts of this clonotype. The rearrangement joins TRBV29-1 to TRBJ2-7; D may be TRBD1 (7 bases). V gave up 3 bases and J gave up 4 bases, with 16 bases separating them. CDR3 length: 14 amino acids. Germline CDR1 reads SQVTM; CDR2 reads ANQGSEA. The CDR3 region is CSVEGGQPRYEQYF. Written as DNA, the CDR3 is TGCAGCGTTGAGGGGGGACAGCCTAGATACGAGCAGTACTTC.

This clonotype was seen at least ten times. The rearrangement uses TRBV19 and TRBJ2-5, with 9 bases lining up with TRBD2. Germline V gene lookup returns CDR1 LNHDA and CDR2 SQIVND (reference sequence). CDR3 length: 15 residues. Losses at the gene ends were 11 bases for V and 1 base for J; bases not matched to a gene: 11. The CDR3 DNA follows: TGTGCCGCTAAGCCAGCGGGAGGAGCCCAAGAGACCCAGTACTTC. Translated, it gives CAAKPAGGAQETQYF.

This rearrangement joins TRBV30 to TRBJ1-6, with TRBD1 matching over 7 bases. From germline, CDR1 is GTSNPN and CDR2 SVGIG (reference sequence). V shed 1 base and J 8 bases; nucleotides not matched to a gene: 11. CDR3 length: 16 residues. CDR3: CAWSAYYRDSYSPLHF. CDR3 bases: TGTGCCTGGAGTGCATATTACCGGGACAGCTATTCACCCCTCCACTTT.

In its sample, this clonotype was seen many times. CDR3 DNA sequence: TGTGCCAGCAGCTATGGACGCAGGAATACATTGAGATACGAGCAGTACTTC. It specifies CASSYGRRNTLRYEQYF. The chain links TRBV11-3 to TRBJ2-7; unclear D gene. Trimming shortened V by 4 bases and J by 4 bases, and 23 bases separated the two germline ends. The germline gives CDR1 SGHNT, CDR2 YENEEA. The CDR3 has 17 amino acids.

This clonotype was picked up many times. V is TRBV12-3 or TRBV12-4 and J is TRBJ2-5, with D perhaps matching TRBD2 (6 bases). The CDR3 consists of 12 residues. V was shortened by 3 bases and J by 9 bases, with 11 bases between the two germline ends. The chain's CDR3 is CASSFPGVAQYF. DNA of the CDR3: TGTGCCAGCAGTTTCCCGGGGGTGGCCCAGTACTTC.

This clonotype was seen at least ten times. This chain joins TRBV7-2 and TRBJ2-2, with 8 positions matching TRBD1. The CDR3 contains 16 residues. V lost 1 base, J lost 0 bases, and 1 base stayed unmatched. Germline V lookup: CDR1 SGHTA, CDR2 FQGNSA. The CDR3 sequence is CASSLGGQANTGELFF. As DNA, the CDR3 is TGTGCCAGCAGCTTAGGGGGACAGGCGAACACCGGGGAGCTGTTTTTT.

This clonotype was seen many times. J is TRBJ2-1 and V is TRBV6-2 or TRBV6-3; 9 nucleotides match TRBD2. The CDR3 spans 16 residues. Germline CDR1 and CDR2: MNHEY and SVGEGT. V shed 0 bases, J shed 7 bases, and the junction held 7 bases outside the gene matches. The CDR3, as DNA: TGTGCCAGCAGTTACTCGACTAGCGGTACCCGGAATGAGCAGTTCTTC. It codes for CASSYSTSGTRNEQFF.

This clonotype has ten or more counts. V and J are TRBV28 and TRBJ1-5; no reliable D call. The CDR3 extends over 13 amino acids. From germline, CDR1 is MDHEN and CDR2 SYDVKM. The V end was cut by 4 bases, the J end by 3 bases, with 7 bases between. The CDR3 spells CASSYGPNQPQHF. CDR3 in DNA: TGTGCCAGCAGTTACGGGCCCAATCAGCCCCAGCATTTT.

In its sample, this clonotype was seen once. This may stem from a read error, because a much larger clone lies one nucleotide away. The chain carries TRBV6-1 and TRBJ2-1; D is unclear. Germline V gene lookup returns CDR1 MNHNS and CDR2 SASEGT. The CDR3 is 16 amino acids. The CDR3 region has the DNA TGTGCCAGCAGTGAAAGCGCGTCGAGCTCCTACAATGAGCAGCTCTTC. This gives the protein CASSESASSSYNEQLF.

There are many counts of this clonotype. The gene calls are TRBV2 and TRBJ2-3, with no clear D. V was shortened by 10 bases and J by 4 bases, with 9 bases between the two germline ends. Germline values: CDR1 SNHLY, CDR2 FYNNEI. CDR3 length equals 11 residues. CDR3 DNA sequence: TGTGCCAACCAAAGCGCAGATACGCAGTATTTT. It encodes CANQSADTQYF.

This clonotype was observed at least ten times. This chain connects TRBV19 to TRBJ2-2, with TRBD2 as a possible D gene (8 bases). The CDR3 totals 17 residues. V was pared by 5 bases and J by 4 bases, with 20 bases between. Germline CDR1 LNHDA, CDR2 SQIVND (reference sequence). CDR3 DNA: TGTGCCAGTAGTCCCCTCGGGGGGGACAGTAGCACCGGGGAGCTGTTTTTT. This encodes CASSPLGGDSSTGELFF.

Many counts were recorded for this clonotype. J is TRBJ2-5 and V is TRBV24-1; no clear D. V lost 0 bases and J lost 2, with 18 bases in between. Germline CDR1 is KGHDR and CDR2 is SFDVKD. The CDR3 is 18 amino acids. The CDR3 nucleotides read TGTGCCACCAGTGATTTGTACCTGGTTCGCCAAGCACAAGAGACCCAGTACTTC. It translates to CATSDLYLVRQAQETQYF.